A single sample gave rise to the 21 T cell receptor beta chains below, sequenced in a study of naive and memory T cell subsets. The library had UMIs added by 3' ligation of an oligonucleotide to TCR cDNA. Ligated cDNA underwent four rounds of PCR with nested alpha and beta constant region primers and SP2. TCRdb redid the calling of the 5' RACE reads with MiXCR, one entry per CDR3 protein. This sample carries approximately 58,000 distinct CDR3 sequences, 5.5% to 8.5% of them seen once, and the ten largest clones take 8.5% to 10%. The receptors here all came from a male donor in good health.

The table lists this clonotype with a few counts. The chain recombines TRBV7-9 with TRBJ2-6; a weak D match, TRBD2 (5 bases). Per germline, CDR1 SEHNR and CDR2 FQNEAQ (reference sequence). The CDR3 totals 15 residues. V was clipped by 4 bases and J by 4 bases, with 11 bases between them. The CDR3 DNA follows: TGTGCCAGCAGCTCCGGCGGGTCAGGGGCCAACGTCCTGACTTTC. Translation gives CASSSGGSGANVLTF.

This clonotype was counted ten times or more. The rearrangement joins TRBV20-1 to TRBJ2-4; 12 nucleotides match TRBD2. Per the germline V gene, CDR1 is DFQATT and CDR2 is SNEGSKA (reference sequence). This CDR3 comprises 17 residues. The V gene end was trimmed by 6 bases and the J gene end by 7 bases; junction bases not matched to a gene: 16. CDR3 protein: CSANGGASGGAGNIQYF. As DNA, the CDR3 is TGCAGTGCCAACGGCGGGGCTAGCGGGGGGGCAGGGAACATTCAGTACTTC.

The table lists this clonotype with many counts. V gene TRBV5-4 combines with J gene TRBJ1-1; tentatively, D is TRBD1 (5 bases). The CDR3 spans 13 residues. V lost 0 bases to trimming and J lost 11 bases, with 14 bases between them. Germline CDR1 reads SGHNT; CDR2 reads YYREEE (reference sequence). CDR3 DNA sequence: TGTGCCAGCAGCTTGGCGGGACTGCCGGGCGCTTTCTTT. Amino acid sequence: CASSLAGLPGAFF.

This CDR3 is CASSFPHNEQFF. The CDR3 DNA reads as TGTGCCAGCAGTTTCCCACACAATGAGCAGTTCTTC. V usage is TRBV6-6 and J usage is TRBJ2-1; D gene uncertain. V lost 4 bases and J 5 bases, leaving 6 bases between the germline ends. Germline V gene lookup returns CDR1 MNHNY and CDR2 SVGAGI (reference sequence). The CDR3 consists of 12 residues.

This clonotype was seen ten or more times. The chain has TRBV12-3 or TRBV12-4 and TRBJ2-2; D gene unclear. CDR3 length: 13 amino acids. The V and J ends lost 10 bases and 5 bases respectively, with 14 bases between them. This CDR3 reads CAIDHGRTGELFF. As DNA, the CDR3 is TGTGCCATCGATCATGGCAGGACCGGGGAGCTGTTTTTT.

The CDR3 here is CASSSTGVGMNTEAFF. DNA for the CDR3: TGTGCCAGCAGCTCGACAGGGGTTGGGATGAACACTGAAGCTTTCTTT. The rearrangement joins TRBV7-6 to TRBJ1-1; TRBD1 matches at 8 bases. The germline V gene encodes CDR1 SGHVS and CDR2 FNYEAQ. The CDR3 runs to 16 residues. V lost 4 bases, J lost 0 bases, and 7 bases stayed unmatched. The complete variable domain, with remaining parts taken from reference TRBV7-6 and TRBJ1-1, reads GAGVSQSPRYKVTKRGQDVALRCDPISGHVSLYWYRQALGQGPEFLTYFNYEAQQDKSGLPNDRFSAERPEGSISTLTIQRTEQRDSAMYRCASSSTGVGMNTEAFFGQGTRLTVV.

The V and J genes are TRBV19 and TRBJ2-6; no clear D gene. Trimming stripped 6 bases from V and 0 bases from J, with 6 bases between. CDR1 is LNHDA, CDR2 SQIVND, per germline (reference sequence). This CDR3 region has 14 residues. CDR3 DNA sequence: TGTGCCAGTAGACCAAGCTCTGGGGCCAACGTCCTGACTTTC. As protein: CASRPSSGANVLTF.

This clonotype was counted ten times or more. V usage is TRBV19 and J usage is TRBJ1-5; possibly TRBD1 for D (6 bases). In germline, CDR1 is LNHDA, CDR2 SQIVND (reference sequence). V was pared by 8 bases and J by 3 bases, with 17 bases between. CDR3 length equals 15 residues. The CDR3 region is CASLQDSSFNQPQHF. The CDR3, as DNA: TGTGCCAGTCTCCAGGACAGCTCCTTCAATCAGCCCCAGCATTTT.

This clonotype was detected only a few times. V and J are TRBV11-2 and TRBJ2-1; 8 bases are a match to TRBD2. Losses at the gene ends were 4 bases for V and 2 bases for J; bases not matched to a gene: 4. Per germline, CDR1 SGHAT and CDR2 FQNNGV. This CDR3 is built from 15 residues. CDR3 sequence reads: CASSSGGRTYNEQFF. In nucleotides, the CDR3 is TGTGCCAGCAGCTCGGGGGGGAGGACCTACAATGAGCAGTTCTTC. Drawing the rest from reference TRBV11-2 and TRBJ2-1, the complete variable domain is EAGVAQSPRYKIIEKRQSVAFWCNPISGHATLYWYQQILGQGPKLLIQFQNNGVVDDSQLPKDRFSAERLKGVDSTLKIQPAKLEDSAVYLCASSSGGRTYNEQFFGPGTRLTVL.

This clonotype was counted many times. The chain is built from TRBV12-3 or TRBV12-4 and TRBJ1-5; maybe TRBD1 (6 bases). With 1 base removed from V and 5 bases from J, the gap between germline ends came to 12 bases. There are 15 residues in the CDR3. Here the CDR3 DNA reads TGTGCCAGCAGTTTAGATGGACAGCCGGATCAGCCCCAGCATTTT. It specifies CASSLDGQPDQPQHF.

This clonotype was seen at least ten times. The V call is TRBV6-5, the J call TRBJ2-6; 7 nucleotides match TRBD1. CDR1 is MNHEY, CDR2 SVGAGI, per germline. The CDR3 loop spans 15 amino acids. V lost 5 bases, J lost 2 bases, and 3 bases stayed unmatched. The CDR3 DNA is TGTGCCAGCAGTCGGCAGGGGGCTGGGGCCAACGTCCTGACTTTC. It yields the protein CASSRQGAGANVLTF.

Many counts were recorded for this clonotype. V is TRBV3-1 and J is TRBJ2-6; D is possibly TRBD1 (6 bases). CDR1 LGHDT and CDR2 YNNKEL come from the germline V gene (reference sequence). Trimming stripped 3 bases from V and 0 bases from J, with 6 bases between. The CDR3 loop spans 15 amino acids. In DNA, the CDR3 is TGTGCCAGCAGCCAGGGGGCCTCTGGGGCCAACGTCCTGACTTTC. Translation gives CASSQGASGANVLTF.

This clonotype was counted between two and nine times. The V call is TRBV5-5, the J call TRBJ1-2; TRBD1 might be the D (5 bases). Germline lookup yields CDR1 SGHKS and CDR2 YYEKEE (reference sequence). Trimming removed 4 bases from V and 0 bases from J, with 13 bases in between. The CDR3 extends over 15 amino acids. The CDR3 coding sequence is TGTGCCAGCAGCCCGGGGGTCACCACTAACTATGGCTACACCTTC. As protein: CASSPGVTTNYGYTF.

This clonotype was seen repeatedly, ten times or more. The chain employs TRBV11-2 and TRBJ2-3, with D uncertain. CDR1 and CDR2 from the germline V gene are SGHAT and FQNNGV. The V end was cut by 4 bases, the J end by 6 bases, with 8 bases between. The CDR3 runs to 12 residues. For the CDR3, the DNA is TGTGCCAGCAGCTGGTCAACGGATACGCAGTATTTT. It codes for CASSWSTDTQYF.

There are many counts of this clonotype. The rearrangement links TRBV29-1 to TRBJ1-4; D unclear. V gave up 4 bases and J gave up 5 bases, with 5 bases separating them. Germline-derived CDR1 and CDR2 are SQVTM and ANQGSEA. CDR3 size: 11 residues. CDR3 nucleotides: TGCAGCGTTGGGGGAAATGAAAAACTGTTTTTT. Its translation: CSVGGNEKLFF.

As regards this clonotype: Just one base apart from a much larger clone, this may be a read error. The rearrangement joins TRBV29-1 to TRBJ2-1; D ambiguous. Germline CDR1 SQVTM, CDR2 ANQGSEA. CDR3 length: 12 amino acids. For the CDR3, the DNA is TGCGGCGTTGAATTATCCTACAATGAGCAGTTCTTC. This gives the protein CGVELSYNEQFF.

This clonotype occurred a few times. The V gene is TRBV6-1, the J gene TRBJ2-7, with D perhaps assigned TRBD1 or TRBD2 (5 bases each). The CDR3 spans 14 residues. Per the germline V gene, CDR1 is MNHNS and CDR2 is SASEGT. V lost 4 bases to trimming and J lost 0 bases, with 10 bases between them. For the CDR3, the DNA is TGTGCCAGCAGTGGCCGGGACCCCTCCTACGAGCAGTACTTC. Translation gives CASSGRDPSYEQYF.

This clonotype has ten or more counts. This chain connects TRBV20-1 to TRBJ2-2, with D perhaps being TRBD1 or TRBD2 (5 bases each). The CDR3 contains 14 residues. Germline CDR1 and CDR2: DFQATT and SNEGSKA (reference sequence). The V and J ends lost 6 bases and 0 bases respectively, with 11 bases between them. The CDR3 DNA is TGCAGTGCCGCAGTGGGGGCGAACACCGGGGAGCTGTTTTTT. Translation gives CSAAVGANTGELFF.

This clonotype was detected many times. CDR3 residues: CASSLSPQGARDGYTF. CDR3 DNA: TGCGCCAGCAGCCTAAGCCCCCAGGGGGCGCGGGATGGCTACACCTTC. This sequence joins TRBV4-1 and TRBJ1-2; 8 nucleotides align to TRBD1. After removal of 4 bases from V and 6 bases from J, the junction contained 13 bases not matched to a gene. The CDR3 has 16 residues. Germline V gene lookup returns CDR1 MGHRA and CDR2 YSYEKL.

This clonotype was seen many times. V usage is TRBV29-1 and J usage is TRBJ2-7; 14 bases line up with TRBD2. This CDR3 has 16 residues. V lost 4 bases to trimming and J lost 5 bases; unmatched junction nucleotides: 10. Germline CDR1 SQVTM, CDR2 ANQGSEA. CDR3 in DNA: TGCAGCGTTGGATTGAGGGGACTAGCGGGAGCAGACGAGCAGTACTTC. It yields the protein CSVGLRGLAGADEQYF.

A remark on this clonotype: Given a much more abundant clone one base away, this may be a read error. The chain is built from TRBV6-5 and TRBJ1-1; D not resolved. The CDR3 loop spans 17 amino acids. Germline V gene data show CDR1 as MNHEY and CDR2 as SVGAGI. The CDR3 sequence: CASGYSVLLGVNTEAFF. As DNA, the CDR3 is TGTGCCAGCGGTTACTCGGTCTTACTCGGTGTGAACACTGAAGCTTTCTTT.